The next 25 T cell receptor beta chains were all read from a single sample in a study of cytomegalovirus exposure and HLA in healthy donors. Primers: 60 Vbeta forward and 13 Jbeta reverse. Repertoires were generated with immunoSEQ multiplex PCR, while TCRdb's copy carries only in-frame clones and drops some. Of about 140,000 clones listed, around 77% are singletons. Sequenced input: PBMCs. The receptors here all came from a man aged 25-45 years in good health.

This sequence joins TRBV5-1 and TRBJ2-5, with 9 bases fitting TRBD2. The CDR3 is 14 residues long. V lost 4 bases to trimming and J lost 4 bases; unmatched junction nucleotides: 5. From germline, CDR1 is SGHRS and CDR2 YFSETQ. Here the CDR3 reads CASSNGTSRETQYF. The CDR3 DNA sequence: TGCGCCAGCAGCAATGGGACTAGCAGAGAGACCCAGTACTTC. The full variable domain, rest sourced from reference TRBV5-1 and TRBJ2-5, is KAGVTQTPRYLIKTRGQQVTLSCSPISGHRSVSWYQQTPGQGLQFLFEYFSETQRNKGNFPGRFSGRQFSNSRSEMNVSTLELGDSALYLCASSNGTSRETQYFGPGTRLLVL.

The chain has TRBV7-2 and TRBJ2-1; the match to TRBD2 covers 10 bases. The V gene's germline CDR1 is SGHTA and CDR2 FQGNSA. This CDR3 has 15 amino acids. The V and J ends lost 1 base and 10 bases, in that order; junction bases with no gene match: 7. The CDR3: CASSLGLAGAGEQFF. The CDR3 coding sequence is TGTGCCAGCAGCTTAGGTCTAGCGGGAGCGGGCGAGCAGTTCTTC.

V and J are TRBV7-3 and TRBJ2-1, with 9 nucleotides matching TRBD2. V lost 2 bases to trimming and J lost 0 bases; unmatched junction nucleotides: 2. Germline CDR1 SGHTA, CDR2 FQGTGA. The CDR3 covers 16 residues. This CDR3 is CASSLHSGSSYNEQFF. CDR3 DNA: TGTGCCAGCAGCTTACATAGCGGGAGCTCCTACAATGAGCAGTTCTTC.

The DNA of the CDR3 is TGTGCCAGCAGCTTGGAGCGGAGCACCTCGCTCACCGGGGAGCTGTTTTTT. This encodes CASSLERSTSLTGELFF. This sequence joins TRBV5-6 and TRBJ2-2, with D tentatively TRBD2 (5 bases). The CDR3 contains 17 residues. From germline, CDR1 is SGHDT and CDR2 YYEEEE. V dropped 0 bases and J dropped 4 bases, with 16 bases sitting between them.

This clone has only one observation. This sequence joins TRBV6-5 and TRBJ2-2, with D possibly TRBD2 on 6 matching bases. This CDR3 has 15 amino acids. Germline assignment: CDR1 MNHEY and CDR2 SVGAGI. The V and J ends lost 6 bases and 1 base respectively, with 12 bases between them. This chain's CDR3 is CASSRGNKNTGELFF. Here the CDR3 DNA reads TGTGCCAGCAGCCGCGGGAACAAGAACACCGGGGAGCTGTTTTTT.

The gene calls are TRBV19 and TRBJ1-3; D unclear. The CDR3 is 12 amino acids. With 9 bases removed from V and 4 bases from J, the gap between germline ends came to 10 bases. Per the germline V gene, CDR1 is LNHDA and CDR2 is SQIVND (reference sequence). The CDR3: CASRNVGNTIYF. The DNA of the CDR3 is TGTGCCAGCAGAAACGTAGGAAACACCATATATTTT. The variable domain in full, with the rest retrieved from reference TRBV19 and TRBJ1-3, is DGGITQSPKYLFRKEGQNVTLSCEQNLNHDAMYWYRQDPGQGLRLIYYSQIVNDFQKGDIAEGYSVSREKKESFPLTVTSAQKNPTAFYLCASRNVGNTIYFGEGSWLTVV.

Note on this clone: The junction departs from germline at one end; a sequencing error may be responsible. The V call is TRBV7-9, the J call TRBJ1-1; TRBD1 agrees at 9 bases. Germline V gene lookup returns CDR1 SEHNR and CDR2 FQNEAQ (reference sequence). The CDR3 is 14 amino acids. This chain's CDR3 is CSSSLGQGRTEAFF. In DNA, the CDR3 is TGTTCCAGCAGCTTAGGACAGGGGCGAACTGAAGCTTTCTTT.

The chain combines TRBV28 with TRBJ2-1; no definite D call. The germline V gene encodes CDR1 MDHEN and CDR2 SYDVKM. This CDR3 is built from 11 residues. V shed 3 bases and J shed 7 bases, with 4 bases lying between them. The CDR3 DNA sequence: TGTGCCAGCAGTTTTGAGAATGAGCAGTTCTTC. Its translation is CASSFENEQFF.

The rearrangement uses TRBV6-5 and TRBJ2-5, with a possible D match to TRBD1 (6 bases). The CDR3 spans 15 residues. V dropped 5 bases and J dropped 3 bases, with 16 bases sitting between them. The germline CDR1 and CDR2 sequences are MNHEY and SVGAGI. Here the CDR3 DNA reads TGTGCCAGCAGTAATACCTACAGGGCCGAAGAGACCCAGTACTTC. The encoded protein is CASSNTYRAEETQYF.

This clone was counted a few times. CDR3: CASSWGGNTEAFF. The CDR3 region has the DNA TGTGCCAGCAGCTGGGGGGGGAACACTGAAGCTTTCTTT. The chain combines TRBV11-2 with TRBJ1-1; D perhaps matches TRBD1 (5 bases). Trimming pared 4 bases from V and 1 base from J, leaving 7 bases between. Per the germline V gene, CDR1 is SGHAT and CDR2 is FQNNGV. The CDR3 has 13 amino acids. Based on the CDR3 plus reference TRBV11-2 and TRBJ1-1, the full variable domain is EAGVAQSPRYKIIEKRQSVAFWCNPISGHATLYWYQQILGQGPKLLIQFQNNGVVDDSQLPKDRFSAERLKGVDSTLKIQPAKLEDSAVYLCASSWGGNTEAFFGQGTRLTVV.

The chain carries TRBV7-2 and TRBJ2-1; TRBD2 matches 12 bases. Germline V CDR1 and CDR2: SGHTA, FQGNSA. This CDR3 contains 14 residues. V lost 5 bases, J lost 6 bases, and 2 bases stayed unmatched. The CDR3 loop reads CASSGGLAGNEQFF. The CDR3 DNA reads TGTGCCAGCAGCGGGGGACTAGCGGGCAATGAGCAGTTCTTC. Filled out from reference TRBV7-2 and TRBJ2-1, the complete variable domain reads GAGVSQSPSNKVTEKGKDVELRCDPISGHTALYWYRQSLGQGLEFLIYFQGNSAPDKSGLPSDRFSAERTGGSVSTLTIQRTQQEDSAVYLCASSGGLAGNEQFFGPGTRLTVL.

The sample holds a few counts of this clone. The rearrangement links TRBV7-9 to TRBJ2-5, with TRBD1 matching over 8 bases. The CDR3 extends over 13 amino acids. The germline gives CDR1 SEHNR, CDR2 FQNEAQ (reference sequence). Trimming removed 5 bases from V and 4 bases from J; junction bases left unmatched: 3. This chain's CDR3 is CASSQQGGETQYF. The CDR3 DNA reads TGTGCCAGCAGCCAACAGGGGGGAGAGACCCAGTACTTC.

Here the CDR3 reads CASSQGLRLTGELFF. CDR3 in DNA: TGTGCCAGCAGCCAGGGACTTCGCCTCACCGGGGAGCTGTTTTTT. The rearrangement joins TRBV7-9 to TRBJ2-2; tentatively, D is TRBD2 (6 bases). The V and J ends lost 5 bases and 4 bases respectively, with 14 bases between them. CDR3 length: 15 residues. Germline loops: CDR1 SEHNR, CDR2 FQNEAQ (reference sequence).

The rearrangement uses TRBV29-1 and TRBJ2-7; D not certain. V was cut by 0 bases and J by 2 bases, with 11 bases left in between. The CDR3 totals 14 residues. CDR1 is SQVTM, CDR2 ANQGSEA, per germline. The DNA for the CDR3 is TGCAGCGTTGAAGAGTCGGGTACAACCTACGAGCAGTACTTC. Amino acid sequence: CSVEESGTTYEQYF.

V is TRBV28 and J is TRBJ2-2; 9 bases match TRBD2. Germline V gives CDR1 MDHEN, CDR2 SYDVKM. Trimming took 7 bases from V and 1 from J; bases not matched to a gene: 10. CDR3 length equals 17 residues. The CDR3 DNA is TGTGCCAGCACCAATGCGGGAGCGGGAGGGAACACCGGGGAGCTGTTTTTT. This translates into CASTNAGAGGNTGELFF.

This clone came up a few times. The chain combines TRBV5-8 with TRBJ1-3; a possible D gene is TRBD1 (5 bases). In germline, CDR1 is SGHTS, CDR2 YDEGEE. Trimming left V 4 bases short and J 7 bases short, with 12 bases between. There are 13 residues in the CDR3. The CDR3 nucleotides read TGTGCCAGCAGCCGGGACGCGGGGAACACCATATATTTT. It translates to CASSRDAGNTIYF.

The chain links TRBV5-5 to TRBJ1-5; tentatively, D is TRBD1 (6 bases). This CDR3 is built from 17 residues. Between the trimmed V and J ends, which lost 0 bases and 1 base, there was a span of 14 bases. Germline V CDR1 and CDR2: SGHKS, YYEKEE (reference sequence). CDR3 amino acids: CASSLGAGGASNQPQHF. The DNA of the CDR3 is TGTGCCAGCAGCTTGGGGGCTGGGGGGGCGAGCAATCAGCCCCAGCATTTT.

The chain has TRBV6-1 and TRBJ2-3, with a possible D match to TRBD1 (5 bases). V gave up 10 bases and J gave up 5 bases, with 13 bases separating them. Looked up from germline, CDR1 is MNHNS and CDR2 is SASEGT. CDR3 length: 12 amino acids. CDR3 sequence reads: CAIQTEEDTQYF. CDR3 DNA: TGTGCCATCCAGACAGAGGAAGATACGCAGTATTTT.

This rearrangement joins TRBV30 to TRBJ2-5; TRBD2 matches 8 bases. Losses at the gene ends were 1 base for V and 3 bases for J; bases not matched to a gene: 7. There are 15 residues in the CDR3. Per the germline V gene, CDR1 is GTSNPN and CDR2 is SVGIG (reference sequence). CDR3 amino acids: CAWSGLAGRKETQYF. In DNA form, the CDR3 reads TGTGCCTGGAGTGGATTAGCGGGACGTAAAGAGACCCAGTACTTC.

This clone was detected a few times. The chain joins TRBV5-6 to TRBJ1-2; TRBD1 is a possible D gene (6 bases). The CDR3 is made up of 15 amino acids. V was trimmed by 2 bases and J by 2 bases, leaving 13 bases between them. Germline CDR1 reads SGHDT; CDR2 reads YYEEEE. The DNA of the CDR3 is TGTGCCAGCAGCTTCTGGGACACCAAAAACTATGGCTACACCTTC. Translated: CASSFWDTKNYGYTF.

Here the CDR3 DNA reads TGTGCCAGCAGTGAAGCATACGGTTTTATCCACTTT. Translation: CASSEAYGFIHF. The gene calls are TRBV6-1 and TRBJ1-6; D is unresolved. The V and J ends lost 0 bases and 17 bases respectively, with 11 bases between them. From germline, CDR1 is MNHNS and CDR2 SASEGT. CDR3 size: 12 residues.

This chain uses TRBV18 with TRBJ2-7; 8 bases are shared with TRBD1. Trimming removed 0 bases from V and 1 base from J; junction bases left unmatched: 5. Germline CDR1 and CDR2: KGHSH and LQKENI. The CDR3 has 16 amino acids. This CDR3 is CASSPPGRGPSYEQYF. The CDR3 nucleotides are TGTGCCAGCTCACCACCGGGCAGGGGGCCATCCTACGAGCAGTACTTC.

This clone has a handful of counts. This rearrangement joins TRBV5-1 to TRBJ2-1; 14 bases fit TRBD2. V shed 7 bases, J shed 8 bases, and the junction held 8 bases outside the gene matches. Germline V lookup: CDR1 SGHRS, CDR2 YFSETQ. This CDR3 contains 15 residues. The CDR3 is CASAPGTSGSDEQFF. Here the CDR3 DNA reads TGCGCCAGCGCCCCCGGGACTAGCGGGAGCGATGAGCAGTTCTTC.

The rearrangement joins TRBV15 to TRBJ2-1, with D perhaps matching TRBD1 (6 bases). Trimming removed 2 bases from V and 10 bases from J, with 12 bases in between. Germline V gives CDR1 LNHNV, CDR2 YYDKDF (reference sequence). This CDR3 is 13 amino acids long. The CDR3 nucleotides read TGTGCCACCAGCAGAAAGAGCGACAGGGAGCAGTTCTTC. It codes for CATSRKSDREQFF. Variable domain in full (rest from reference TRBV15 and TRBJ2-1): DAMVIQNPRYQVTQFGKPVTLSCSQTLNHNVMYWYQQKSSQAPKLLFHYYDKDFNNEADTPDNFQSRRPNTSFCFLDIRSPGLGDTAMYLCATSRKSDREQFFGPGTRLTVL.

The chain combines TRBV5-1 with TRBJ2-2; 7 nucleotides line up with TRBD1. V was clipped by 3 bases and J by 4 bases; unmatched bases: 9. Looked up from germline, CDR1 is SGHRS and CDR2 is YFSETQ. This CDR3 is built from 16 residues. CDR3 amino acids: CASSSYTGTATGELFF. The CDR3 coding sequence is TGCGCCAGCAGCTCATATACCGGGACAGCCACCGGGGAGCTGTTTTTT.